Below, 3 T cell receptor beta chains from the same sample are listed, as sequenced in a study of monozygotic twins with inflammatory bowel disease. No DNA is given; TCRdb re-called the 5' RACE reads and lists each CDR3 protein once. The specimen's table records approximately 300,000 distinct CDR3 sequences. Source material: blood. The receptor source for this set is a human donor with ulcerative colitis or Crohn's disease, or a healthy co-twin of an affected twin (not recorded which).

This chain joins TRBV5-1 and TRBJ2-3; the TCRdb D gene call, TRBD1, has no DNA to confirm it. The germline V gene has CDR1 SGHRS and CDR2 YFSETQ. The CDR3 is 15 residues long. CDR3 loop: CASSSDRGYTDTQYF.

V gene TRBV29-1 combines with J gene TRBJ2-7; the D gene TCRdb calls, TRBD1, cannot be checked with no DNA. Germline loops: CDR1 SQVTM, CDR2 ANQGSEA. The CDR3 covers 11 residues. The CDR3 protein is CSVDGGHEQYF.

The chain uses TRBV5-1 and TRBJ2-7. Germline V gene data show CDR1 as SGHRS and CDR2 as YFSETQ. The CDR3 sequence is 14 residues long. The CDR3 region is CASSSQDGFYEQYF.